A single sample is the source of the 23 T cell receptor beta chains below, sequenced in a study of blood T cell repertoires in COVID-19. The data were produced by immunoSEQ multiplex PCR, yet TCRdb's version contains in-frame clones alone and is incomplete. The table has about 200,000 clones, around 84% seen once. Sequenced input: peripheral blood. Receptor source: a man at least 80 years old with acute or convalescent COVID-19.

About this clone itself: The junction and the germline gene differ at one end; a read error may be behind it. CDR3 loop: CASTLLNRAGNIQYF. CDR3 sequence (DNA): TGTGCCAGCACCTTGCTGAACAGGGCGGGAAACATTCAGTACTTC. The J gene is TRBJ2-4, the V gene TRBV5-6; D perhaps matches TRBD1 (6 bases). CDR1 and CDR2 (germline): SGHDT, YYEEEE. There are 15 residues in the CDR3. Combining the CDR3 with reference TRBV5-6 and TRBJ2-4 gives the whole variable domain DAGVTQSPTHLIKTRGQQVTLRCSPKSGHDTVSWYQQALGQGPQFIFQYYEEEERQRGNFPDRFSGHQFPNYSSELNVNALLLGDSALYLCASTLLNRAGNIQYFGAGTRLSVL.

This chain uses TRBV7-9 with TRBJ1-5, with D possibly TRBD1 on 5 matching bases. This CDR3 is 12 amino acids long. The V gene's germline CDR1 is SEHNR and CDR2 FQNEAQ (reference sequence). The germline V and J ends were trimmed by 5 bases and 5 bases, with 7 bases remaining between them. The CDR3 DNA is TGTGCCAGCAGCGCGGGGGATCAGCCCCAGCATTTT. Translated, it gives CASSAGDQPQHF.

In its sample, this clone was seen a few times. The CDR3 loop reads CASTRTGGDYEKLFF. The CDR3 DNA reads as TGCGCCAGCACTCGGACAGGGGGTGACTATGAAAAACTGTTTTTT. V gene TRBV5-1 combines with J gene TRBJ1-4; 10 bases map to TRBD1. This CDR3 is built from 15 residues. The V gene end was trimmed by 6 bases and the J gene end by 6 bases; junction bases not matched to a gene: 8. Germline lookup yields CDR1 SGHRS and CDR2 YFSETQ.

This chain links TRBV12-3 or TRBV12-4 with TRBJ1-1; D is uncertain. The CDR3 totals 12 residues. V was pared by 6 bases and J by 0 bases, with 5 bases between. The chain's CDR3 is CASRYMNTEAFF. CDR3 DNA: TGTGCCAGCAGGTACATGAACACTGAAGCTTTCTTT.

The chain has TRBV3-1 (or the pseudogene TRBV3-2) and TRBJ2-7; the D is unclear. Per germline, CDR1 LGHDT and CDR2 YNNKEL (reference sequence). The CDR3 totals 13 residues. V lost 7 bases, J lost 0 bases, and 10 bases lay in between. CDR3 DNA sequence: TGTGCCAGCACCGTCCCGGGCTCCTACGAGCAGTACTTC. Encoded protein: CASTVPGSYEQYF.

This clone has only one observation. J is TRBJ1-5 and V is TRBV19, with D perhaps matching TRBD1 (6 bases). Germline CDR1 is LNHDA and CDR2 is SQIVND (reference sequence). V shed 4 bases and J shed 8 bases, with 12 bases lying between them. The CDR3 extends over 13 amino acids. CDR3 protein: CASSTGVVEPQHF. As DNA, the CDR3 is TGTGCCAGTAGTACAGGGGTGGTGGAGCCCCAGCATTTT.

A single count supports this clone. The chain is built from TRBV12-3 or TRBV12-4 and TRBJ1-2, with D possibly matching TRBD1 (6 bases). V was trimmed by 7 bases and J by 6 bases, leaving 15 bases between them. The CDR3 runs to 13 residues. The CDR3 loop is CASTTTGLDGYTF. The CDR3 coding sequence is TGTGCCAGCACCACTACAGGGTTGGATGGCTACACCTTC.

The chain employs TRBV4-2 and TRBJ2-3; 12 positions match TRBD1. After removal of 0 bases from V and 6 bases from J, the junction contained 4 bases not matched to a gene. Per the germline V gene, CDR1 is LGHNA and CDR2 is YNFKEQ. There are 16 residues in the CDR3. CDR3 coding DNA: TGTGCCAGCAGCCAAGAGGGACAGGGGGCAACGGATACGCAGTATTTT. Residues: CASSQEGQGATDTQYF.

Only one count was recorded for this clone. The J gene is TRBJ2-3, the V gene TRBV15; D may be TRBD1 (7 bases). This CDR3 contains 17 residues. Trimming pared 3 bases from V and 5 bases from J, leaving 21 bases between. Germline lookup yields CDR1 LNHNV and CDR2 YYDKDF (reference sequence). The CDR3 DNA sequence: TGTGCCACCAGCAGGAGAAAGGGGGCTGGAGGGGTAGATACGCAGTATTTT. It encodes CATSRRKGAGGVDTQYF.

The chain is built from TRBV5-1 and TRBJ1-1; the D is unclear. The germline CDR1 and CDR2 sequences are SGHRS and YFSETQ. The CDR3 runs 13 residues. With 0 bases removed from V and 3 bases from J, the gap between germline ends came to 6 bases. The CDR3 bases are TGCGCCAGCAGCTTGGGACTCCACACTGAAGCTTTCTTT. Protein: CASSLGLHTEAFF.

The CDR3 DNA sequence: TGTGCCAGCAGCCCGGGACAAGCATACACCGGGGAGCTGTTTTTT. This sequence encodes CASSPGQAYTGELFF. The chain couples TRBV7-2 to TRBJ2-2, with D tentatively TRBD1 (6 bases). The CDR3 has 15 residues. Trimming shortened V by 5 bases and J by 3 bases, and 13 bases separated the two germline ends. Germline lookup yields CDR1 SGHTA and CDR2 FQGNSA. The entire variable domain, with the rest obtained from reference TRBV7-2 and TRBJ2-2, is as follows: GAGVSQSPSNKVTEKGKDVELRCDPISGHTALYWYRQSLGQGLEFLIYFQGNSAPDKSGLPSDRFSAERTGGSVSTLTIQRTQQEDSAVYLCASSPGQAYTGELFFGEGSRLTVL.

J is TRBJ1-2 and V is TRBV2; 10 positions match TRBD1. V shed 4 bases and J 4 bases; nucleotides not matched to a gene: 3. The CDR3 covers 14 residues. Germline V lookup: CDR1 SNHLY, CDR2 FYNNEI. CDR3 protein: CASSGTGGLYGYTF. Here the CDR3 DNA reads TGTGCCAGCAGTGGGACAGGGGGACTCTATGGCTACACCTTC.

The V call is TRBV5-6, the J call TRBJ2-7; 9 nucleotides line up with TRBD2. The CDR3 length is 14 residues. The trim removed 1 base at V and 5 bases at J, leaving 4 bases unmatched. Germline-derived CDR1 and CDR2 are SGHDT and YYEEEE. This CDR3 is CASSLRREGHEQYF. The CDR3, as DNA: TGTGCCAGCAGCTTGCGGCGGGAGGGGCACGAGCAGTACTTC.

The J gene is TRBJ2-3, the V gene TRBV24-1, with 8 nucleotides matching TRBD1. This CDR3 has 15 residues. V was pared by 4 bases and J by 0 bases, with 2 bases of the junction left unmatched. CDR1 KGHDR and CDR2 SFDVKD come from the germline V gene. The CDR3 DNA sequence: TGTGCCACCAGTGACAGGACAGGGAGCACAGATACGCAGTATTTT. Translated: CATSDRTGSTDTQYF.

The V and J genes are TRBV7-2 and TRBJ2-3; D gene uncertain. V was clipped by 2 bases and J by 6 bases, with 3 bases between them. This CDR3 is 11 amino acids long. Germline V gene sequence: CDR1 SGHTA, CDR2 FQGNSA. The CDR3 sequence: CASSLTDTQYF. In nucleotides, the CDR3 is TGTGCCAGCAGCTTAACTGATACGCAGTATTTT.

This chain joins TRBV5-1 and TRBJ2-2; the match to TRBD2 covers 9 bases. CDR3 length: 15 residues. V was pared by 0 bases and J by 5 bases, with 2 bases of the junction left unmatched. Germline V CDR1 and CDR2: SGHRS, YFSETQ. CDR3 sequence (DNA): TGCGCCAGCAGCTTGGTAGCGGGAGTTACCGGGGAGCTGTTTTTT. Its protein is CASSLVAGVTGELFF.

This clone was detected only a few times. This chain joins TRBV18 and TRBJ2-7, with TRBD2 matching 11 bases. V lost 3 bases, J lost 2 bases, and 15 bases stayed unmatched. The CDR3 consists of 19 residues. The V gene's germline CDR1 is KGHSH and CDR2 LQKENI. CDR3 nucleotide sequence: TGTGCCAGCTCACCCGCCCCGCAAATCCTAGCGGGAGGCCCCTACGAGCAGTACTTC. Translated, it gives CASSPAPQILAGGPYEQYF.

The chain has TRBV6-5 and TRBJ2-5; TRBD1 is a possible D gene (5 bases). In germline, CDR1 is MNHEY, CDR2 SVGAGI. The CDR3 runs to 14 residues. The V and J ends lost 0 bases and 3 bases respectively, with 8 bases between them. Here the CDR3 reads CASSYSPGKETQYF. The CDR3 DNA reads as TGTGCCAGCAGTTACTCACCAGGGAAAGAGACCCAGTACTTC.

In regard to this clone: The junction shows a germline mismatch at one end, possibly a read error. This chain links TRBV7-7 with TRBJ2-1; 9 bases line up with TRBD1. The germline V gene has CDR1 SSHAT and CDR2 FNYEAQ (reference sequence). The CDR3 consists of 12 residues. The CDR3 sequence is CASSRQGGEQFF. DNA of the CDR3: TGTGCTAGCAGCCGACAGGGGGGTGAGCAGTTCTTC.

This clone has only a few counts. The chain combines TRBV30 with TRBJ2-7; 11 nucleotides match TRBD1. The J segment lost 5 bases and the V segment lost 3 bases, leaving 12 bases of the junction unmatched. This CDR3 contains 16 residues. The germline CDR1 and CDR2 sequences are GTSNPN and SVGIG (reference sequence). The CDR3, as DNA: TGTGCCTGGAGCCAACCCCCCGGGACAGGGGGAAACGAGCAGTACGTC. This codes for CAWSQPPGTGGNEQYV.

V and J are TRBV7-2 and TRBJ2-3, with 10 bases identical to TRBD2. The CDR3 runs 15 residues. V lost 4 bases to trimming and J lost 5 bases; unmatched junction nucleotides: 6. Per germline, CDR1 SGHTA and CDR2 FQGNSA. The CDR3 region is CASSWAGLAVDTQYF. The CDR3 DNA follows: TGTGCCAGCAGCTGGGCCGGACTAGCGGTAGATACGCAGTATTTT.

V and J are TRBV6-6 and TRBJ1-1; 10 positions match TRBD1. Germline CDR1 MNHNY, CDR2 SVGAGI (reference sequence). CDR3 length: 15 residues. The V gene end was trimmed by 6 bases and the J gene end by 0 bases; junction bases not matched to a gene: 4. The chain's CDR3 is CASRRTGGLNTEAFF. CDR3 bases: TGTGCCAGCAGACGGACAGGGGGACTGAACACTGAAGCTTTCTTT.

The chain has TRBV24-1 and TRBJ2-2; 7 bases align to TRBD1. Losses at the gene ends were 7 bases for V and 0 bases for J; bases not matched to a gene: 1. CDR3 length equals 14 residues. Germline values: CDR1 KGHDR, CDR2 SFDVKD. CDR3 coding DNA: TGTGCCACCAGGGGACAGTCGAACACCGGGGAGCTGTTTTTT. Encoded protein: CATRGQSNTGELFF.